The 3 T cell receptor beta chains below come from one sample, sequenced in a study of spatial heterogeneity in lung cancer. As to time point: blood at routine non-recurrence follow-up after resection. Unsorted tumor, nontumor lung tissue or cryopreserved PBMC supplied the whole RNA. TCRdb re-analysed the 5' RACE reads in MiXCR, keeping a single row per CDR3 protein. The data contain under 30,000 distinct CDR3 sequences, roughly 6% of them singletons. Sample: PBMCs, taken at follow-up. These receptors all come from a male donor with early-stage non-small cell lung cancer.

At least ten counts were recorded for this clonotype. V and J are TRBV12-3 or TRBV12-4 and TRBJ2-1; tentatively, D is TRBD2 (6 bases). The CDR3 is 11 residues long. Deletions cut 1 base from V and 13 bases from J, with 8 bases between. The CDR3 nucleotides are TGTGCCAGCAGTTTAGGGAGGGGCCAGTTCTTC. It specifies CASSLGRGQFF.

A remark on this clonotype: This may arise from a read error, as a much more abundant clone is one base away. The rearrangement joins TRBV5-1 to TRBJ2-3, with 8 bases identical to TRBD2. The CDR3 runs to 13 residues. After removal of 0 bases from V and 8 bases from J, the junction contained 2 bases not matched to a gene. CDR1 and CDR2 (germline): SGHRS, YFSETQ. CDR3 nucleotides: TGCGCCAGCAGCTTGGTACTAGCGGTTACGCAGTATTTT. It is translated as CASSLVLAVTQYF.

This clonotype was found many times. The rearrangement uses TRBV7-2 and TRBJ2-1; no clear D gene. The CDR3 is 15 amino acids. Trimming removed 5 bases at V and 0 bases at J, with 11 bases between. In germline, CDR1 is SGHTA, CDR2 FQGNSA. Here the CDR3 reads CASSPSLSSYNEQFF. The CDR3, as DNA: TGTGCCAGCAGCCCCTCCTTAAGCTCCTACAATGAGCAGTTCTTC.